The 14 T cell receptor beta chains presented below share a single source sample, sequenced in a study of T cell repertoires in cytomegalovirus infection. TCRdb re-analysed the reads in MiXCR, keeping a single row per CDR3 protein. This sample has about 920,000 distinct CDR3 sequences, with roughly 30% found just once. Their specific antigens are unknown. Sequences were derived from cultured CD8+ T cells from PBMCs, sampled from culture after CMV antigen stimulation. These receptor sequences come from a human donor in good health (CMV status not recorded). Some clones in this sample may be carry-over from other donors' samples.

This clonotype appeared a few times. This rearrangement joins TRBV6-1 to TRBJ2-7, with 7 bases matching TRBD1. This CDR3 contains 14 residues. The J segment lost 2 bases and the V segment lost 2 bases, leaving 3 bases of the junction unmatched. Germline loops: CDR1 MNHNS, CDR2 SASEGT. The CDR3, as DNA: TGTGCCAGCAGTGAAAGGACAGGAACCTACGAGCAGTACGTC. Protein: CASSERTGTYEQYV.

As concerns this clonotype: The final CDR3 position lacks the conserved phenylalanine or tryptophan, pointing to a likely read error. J is TRBJ2-7 and V is TRBV7-9, with D possibly matching TRBD1 (6 bases). CDR3 length: 13 amino acids. In germline, CDR1 is SEHNR, CDR2 FQNEAQ (reference sequence). V lost 4 bases to trimming and J lost 2 bases, with 9 bases between them. CDR3 DNA sequence: TGTGCCAGCAGCTCCGACAGGACCTACGAGCAGTACTAC. Translation: CASSSDRTYEQYY.

A few counts support this clonotype. This chain joins TRBV27 and TRBJ2-1; D uncertain. The V end was cut by 6 bases, the J end by 10 bases, with 16 bases between. The CDR3 runs to 13 residues. Germline assignment: CDR1 MNHEY and CDR2 SMNVEV (reference sequence). The CDR3 DNA sequence: TGTGCCAGCAGCCCGGAACCTCGGTTGGAGCAGTTCTTC. Its translation is CASSPEPRLEQFF.

This clonotype was recorded at least ten times. This chain links TRBV7-2 with TRBJ2-3, with D uncertain. Germline lookup yields CDR1 SGHTA and CDR2 FQGNSA. The CDR3 is 14 residues long. V was shortened by 5 bases and J by 2 bases, with 11 bases between the two germline ends. CDR3 protein: CASSQAPVTDTQYF. The CDR3 DNA follows: TGTGCCAGCAGCCAAGCCCCGGTCACAGATACGCAGTATTTT.

The chain joins TRBV28 to TRBJ2-2, with a tentative D call TRBD1 (6 bases). Germline V gene sequence: CDR1 MDHEN, CDR2 SYDVKM. V gave up 5 bases and J gave up 7 bases, with 14 bases separating them. CDR3 length equals 14 residues. CDR3: CASSPPTGIGELFF. CDR3 in DNA: TGTGCCAGCAGTCCCCCAACAGGGATCGGGGAGCTGTTTTTT.

This chain links TRBV24-1 with TRBJ2-2; weak D call: TRBD1 (6 bases). The germline CDR1 and CDR2 sequences are KGHDR and SFDVKD. Trimming shortened V by 9 bases and J by 2 bases, and 9 bases separated the two germline ends. This CDR3 region has 13 residues. CDR3: CATRDTNTGELFF. The CDR3 DNA is TGTGCCACCCGGGACACCAACACCGGGGAGCTGTTTTTT.

V gene TRBV6-1 combines with J gene TRBJ2-2, with D possibly being TRBD1 (6 bases). Trimming pared 2 bases from V and 5 bases from J, leaving 15 bases between. The CDR3 extends over 16 amino acids. Germline values: CDR1 MNHNS, CDR2 SASEGT. The CDR3 sequence: CASSELPGVGTGELFF. The CDR3 DNA reads as TGTGCCAGCAGTGAACTCCCAGGGGTAGGGACCGGGGAGCTGTTTTTT.

The table lists this clonotype with a few counts. The chain carries TRBV7-9 and TRBJ2-5, with 10 positions matching TRBD1. V dropped 4 bases and J dropped 5; count of bases not matched to a gene: 13. The germline V gene has CDR1 SEHNR and CDR2 FQNEAQ (reference sequence). The CDR3 runs 17 residues. CDR3 bases: TGTGCCAGCAGCTCCCTTGGGACAGGGGTTAGCGATGAGACCCAGTACTTC. Amino acid sequence: CASSSLGTGVSDETQYF.

This chain connects TRBV7-6 to TRBJ2-5; D is unresolved. V shed 7 bases and J shed 1 base, with 16 bases lying between them. CDR1 and CDR2 from the germline V gene are SGHVS and FNYEAQ. This CDR3 is 15 amino acids long. CDR3 sequence reads: CASTWEGTPQETQYF. The CDR3 bases are TGTGCCAGCACCTGGGAAGGTACACCCCAAGAGACCCAGTACTTC.

The table lists this clonotype with many counts. V is TRBV7-2 and J is TRBJ2-1, with 8 bases aligning to TRBD1. In germline, CDR1 is SGHTA, CDR2 FQGNSA. V dropped 6 bases and J dropped 2; count of bases not matched to a gene: 9. This CDR3 is built from 16 residues. Here the CDR3 reads CASRSSGQGPYNEQFF. In DNA, the CDR3 is TGTGCCAGCAGATCAAGTGGACAGGGTCCCTACAATGAGCAGTTCTTC.

This clonotype turned up a few times. The chain combines TRBV6-6 with TRBJ2-7, with TRBD2 as a possible D gene (5 bases). The germline CDR1 and CDR2 sequences are MNHNY and SVGAGI (reference sequence). The CDR3 runs 12 residues. Trimming removed 8 bases from V and 1 base from J, with 9 bases in between. The DNA of the CDR3 is TGTGCCAGCGGGGAGTTTTCCTACGAGCAGTACTTC. Translation gives CASGEFSYEQYF.

This clonotype was observed a handful of times. This chain connects TRBV12-3 or TRBV12-4 to TRBJ1-1; TRBD1 agrees at 7 bases. The CDR3 totals 14 residues. The trim removed 5 bases at V and 4 bases at J, leaving 7 bases unmatched. The CDR3 DNA reads TGTGCCAGCAGTATGACAGGGAGTGGCACTGAAGCTTTCTTT. It specifies CASSMTGSGTEAFF.

Written as DNA, the CDR3 is TGTGCCTTAAGTTTGCGAACCTACAATGAGCAGTTCTTC. This encodes CALSLRTYNEQFF. The chain recombines TRBV2 with TRBJ2-1; D is undetermined. In germline, CDR1 is SNHLY, CDR2 FYNNEI. Trimming cost V 11 bases and J 2 bases, with 13 bases left between them. This CDR3 has 13 amino acids.

There are a few counts of this clonotype. The junction departs from germline at one end; a sequencing error may be responsible. V is TRBV4-1 and J is TRBJ2-1; possibly TRBD2 for D (6 bases). The V gene's germline CDR1 is MGHRA and CDR2 YSYEKL. This CDR3 is built from 17 residues. Here the CDR3 reads CASSQENGFREDNEQFF. The CDR3 coding sequence is TGTGCCAGCAGCCAAGAGAATGGGTTTAGGGAGGACAATGAGCAGTTCTTC.